A selection of T cell receptor beta chains follows, all from one sample in a study of T cell responses to AZD1222 COVID-19 vaccine. Sequencing used immunoSEQ multiplex PCR; TCRdb keeps in-frame clones, though not all of them. Of 82,000 or so clones in the sample, 90% were seen once. Sample: peripheral blood, taken on day 0 of AZD1222 vaccination. All receptors derive from an adult in good health. CDR3s include the opening cysteine and the closing phenylalanine or tryptophan. D genes are given only for firm matches. Only part of the rows carry a size: once, few, many, or a class if the clone is expanded.

j_gene	v_gene	abundance	d_gene	len	CDR3nt	CDR3aa
TRBJ2-5	TRBV9	-	-	16	TGTGCCAGCAGCGTAGGGATAGCGGCCTCCCAAGAGACCCAGTACTTC	CASSVGIAASQETQYF
TRBJ1-5	TRBV6-5	once	-	14	TGTGCCAGCAGGCGGACCTCAGGAGATCAGCCCCAGCATTTT	CASRRTSGDQPQHF
TRBJ2-7	TRBV18	-	-	14	TGTGCCAGCTCACCAAGAGGGGTGCACGCCGAGCAGTACTTC	CASSPRGVHAEQYF
TRBJ2-1	TRBV11-2	few	TRBD1	14	TGTGCCAGCAGCCGCAGGACAGGGTCCAATGAGCAGTTCTTC	CASSRRTGSNEQFF
TRBJ2-3	TRBV24-1	-	TRBD2	14	TGTGCCACCAGTGCGACTAGCCTAACAGATACGCAGTATTTT	CATSATSLTDTQYF
TRBJ1-3	TRBV6-2/TRBV6-3	-	-	14	TGTGCCAGCAGTTCTTCTATGCCTGGAAACACCATATATTTT	CASSSSMPGNTIYF
TRBJ2-3	TRBV7-3	-	-	15	TGTGCCAGCAGCCCGAGCGGAACTAGCACAGATACGCAGTATTTT	CASSPSGTSTDTQYF
TRBJ1-2	TRBV20-1	-	-	13	TGCAGTGCTAGTATCACCGGAGACCCCGGCTACACCTTC	CSASITGDPGYTF
TRBJ2-3	TRBV11-2	-	-	15	TGTGCCAGCAGCTTAGATCAGGGGTTGACAGATACGCAGTATTTT	CASSLDQGLTDTQYF
TRBJ1-1	TRBV20-1	-	-	11	TGCAGTGCTAGCTCGACAGGCATAGCTTTCTTT	CSASSTGIAFF
TRBJ1-1	TRBV27	-	-	14	TGTGCCAGCAGTTTAAGGGGGAAGAACACTGAAGCTTTCTTT	CASSLRGKNTEAFF
TRBJ1-2	TRBV5-4	-	TRBD1	13	TGTGCCAGCAGCTTAGACAGGGGCTATGGCTACACCTTC	CASSLDRGYGYTF
TRBJ2-1	TRBV6-2/TRBV6-3	-	TRBD2	17	TGTGCCAGCAGCCCCCCCCGGGGGCGGGGGGGCCAGGGTGAGCAGTTCTTC	CASSPPRGRGGQGEQFF
TRBJ2-2	TRBV27	-	-	16	TGTGCCAGCAGTCCGACGGGGACGGGGAACACCGGGGAGCTGTTTTTT	CASSPTGTGNTGELFF
TRBJ2-7	TRBV7-9	-	TRBD2	19	TGTGCCAGCAGTTCACCGAGACTAGCGGGGGGGCTAATATCCCACGAGCAGTACTTC	CASSSPRLAGGLISHEQYF
TRBJ1-5	TRBV2	-	-	14	TGTGCCAGCGGGGAAAGGGGGTTAGGGCAGCCCCAGCATTTT	CASGERGLGQPQHF
TRBJ1-2	TRBV10-1	-	TRBD1	14	TGCGCCAGCAGTGCGGACAGGGAGGGCTATGGCTACACCTTC	CASSADREGYGYTF
TRBJ1-1	TRBV27	-	-	15	TGTGCCAGCAGTTCCCCTGGACAAGAGAACACTGAAGCTTTCTTT	CASSSPGQENTEAFF
TRBJ2-1	TRBV14	once	-	16	TGTGCCAGCAGCCAAGAGCTAGCCAGGGACTACAATGAGCAGTTCTTC	CASSQELARDYNEQFF
TRBJ1-1	TRBV19	-	-	14	TGTGCCAGTAGCACAGGGCCCATGAACACTGAAGCTTTCTTT	CASSTGPMNTEAFF
TRBJ2-7	TRBV18	few	TRBD1	15	TGTGCCAGCTCACCATCTGGGACAGGGGGCCGCGAGCAGTACTTC	CASSPSGTGGREQYF
TRBJ2-7	TRBV7-9	-	-	14	TGTGCCAGCAGCTCCCCGGGCCCATCCTACGAGCAGTACTTC	CASSSPGPSYEQYF
TRBJ2-7	TRBV6-5	-	TRBD1	15	TGTGCCAGCAGTACCGGAGGGACAGGGAGGATAGGACAGTACTTC	CASSTGGTGRIGQYF
TRBJ1-1	TRBV10-1	-	-	12	TGCGCCAGCATTTTATTGAACACTGAAGCTTTCTTT	CASILLNTEAFF
TRBJ2-5	TRBV5-1	-	TRBD2	14	TGCGCCAGCAGCTTTCGGCGGGGGAAAGAGACCCAGTACTTC	CASSFRRGKETQYF
TRBJ2-2	TRBV3-1/TRBV3-2	few	-	14	TGTGCCAGCAACCGCCCACAAGGGTCCGGGGAGCTGTTTTTT	CASNRPQGSGELFF
TRBJ2-4	TRBV5-1	-	TRBD1	14	TGCGCCAGCAGTTCCACCGGGACAGCAAACATTCAGTACTTC	CASSSTGTANIQYF
TRBJ2-3	TRBV4-1	-	TRBD2	16	TGCGCCAGCAGCCAAGATGGGCTAGCGGGACTAGATACGCAGTATTTT	CASSQDGLAGLDTQYF
TRBJ2-1	TRBV5-4	-	TRBD2	16	TGTGCCAGCAGCTTGGCCCGGGGGGGCCCTTTGAATGAGCAGTTCTTC	CASSLARGGPLNEQFF
TRBJ1-5	TRBV19	-	-	13	TGTGCCAGTAGTCATACAGGCAATCAGCCCCAGCATTTT	CASSHTGNQPQHF
TRBJ1-5	TRBV18	-	-	14	TGTGCCAGCTCGGCCGGGGCGAGCAATCAGCCCCAGCATTTT	CASSAGASNQPQHF
TRBJ2-1	TRBV9	-	TRBD1	15	TGTGCCAGCAGCGTTAGGGGGCAGTCCTACAATGAGCAGTTCTTC	CASSVRGQSYNEQFF
TRBJ1-2	TRBV4-1	-	-	14	TGCGCCAGCAGCCAAGACCCGACTGCATATGGCTACACCTTC	CASSQDPTAYGYTF
TRBJ1-1	TRBV27	once	-	13	TGTGCCAGCAGTTTCTCCCTGAACACTGAAGCTTTCTTT	CASSFSLNTEAFF
TRBJ1-1	TRBV18	few	-	13	TGTGCCAGCTCACGACAGACGAACACTGAAGCTTTCTTT	CASSRQTNTEAFF
TRBJ2-7	TRBV10-2	-	-	11	TGCGCCAGCAGGGAGGCCTACGAGCAGTACTTC	CASREAYEQYF
TRBJ2-4	TRBV3-1/TRBV3-2	-	-	13	TGTGCCAGCAGCCAAGACCCTCTGGGCATTCAGTACTTC	CASSQDPLGIQYF
TRBJ1-5	TRBV10-3	-	-	15	TGTGCCATCAGTGAGTCAGGGCCTAGCAATCAGCCCCAGCATTTT	CAISESGPSNQPQHF
TRBJ2-3	TRBV9	-	-	18	TGTGCCAGCAGCGTCGGGGGAAGGGGTACCCCATCCGCAGATACGCAGTATTTT	CASSVGGRGTPSADTQYF
TRBJ1-1	TRBV7-2	-	TRBD1	14	TGTGCCAGCAGCCCGGACAGGGGTGGAACTGAAGCTTTCTTT	CASSPDRGGTEAFF
TRBJ1-2	TRBV28	-	-	13	TGTGCCAGCAGTTTCGGGGGGAGTGATGGCTACACCTTC	CASSFGGSDGYTF
TRBJ1-4	TRBV5-1	-	TRBD1	14	TGCGCCAGCAGTTTGGACAGGGGGAGTGAAAAACTGTTTTTT	CASSLDRGSEKLFF